This record looks at one T cell receptor beta chain sequence and its context. No antigen is known for it. Base qualities are not provided; no much larger clone lies one nucleotide away. On a MiSeq, deep resolution sequencing aimed for a depth between 1 in 1 million and 1 in 200,000 T cells, with each clonotype covered approximately 10x on average. The immunoSEQ hsTCRB Kit was used to generate TCR beta libraries. The original methods were these. ImmunoSEQ Data Assistant and ImmunoSEQ Analyzer were used for data analysis, and V, D and J genes were assigned according to IMGT definitions. Clonality, with values ranging from 0 to 1, was calculated as one minus the normalized Shannon entropy of productive rearrangement frequencies. Only overrepresented clonotypes making up at least 0.05% of each patient's repertoire were included in the public clonotype analysis. Around 12 age-matched healthy donor repertoires from immuneACCESS were used as controls for clonality. This immuneACCESS table, as held by TCRdb, lists in-frame sequences with V and J called but not all clones. Of the missing ones, under half trace to an unresolved V gene in checked studies; the others have no known cause. V and J calls and clone size come straight from that table; D and trimming were deduced from the DNA. The sample yields about 23,000 clones; about 64% were counted once. The ten largest clones capture under 35% of the sample.

The data derive from a study of cytotoxic CD8 clonotypes in ibrutinib-treated CLL (dated by TCRdb to about 2021). For the study in its entirety: The cohort had about a dozen relapsed/refractory and more than 14 treatment-naive patients; roughly 17 were IGHV unmutated. Partial responses were observed in 24 patients and complete responses in 2; after a median follow-up of 68 months, remission was maintained in 14 patients and progression was observed in some 12. The response samples were drawn at a median of roughly twelve months into treatment, with a range of about 6 to 36 months. An average of around 260,000 productive templates and some 100,000 productive rearrangements was obtained per sample. Longitudinal samples were obtainable from about 30% of the 86 participants in the trial. Cryopreserved peripheral blood mononuclear cells were collected at three points: before therapy, at response, and at either sustained remission or disease progression. Every sample from remission and from progressive disease was obtained while the patients were still on ibrutinib. The paper's findings and limits, for the study overall: At ibrutinib response clonality went up, during sustained remission it held steady, and at progression it dropped back toward baseline. Public clonotypes were found to be uncommon and were observed to contract or remain stable during treatment; the increase in clonality was shown to reflect expansion of private clonotypes at ibrutinib response. Baseline clonality was found to be higher than that of age-matched healthy donors and was strongly correlated with circulating CD8+ T-cell counts. Sampling times were not matched between patients in sustained remission and patients whose disease was progressing, and lymph node repertoires were not examined.

The meaning of the sample's time point label: roughly 2 years on ibrutinib. Roughly 1.9 micrograms of genomic DNA were extracted from cryopreserved PBMCs for TCR beta library preparation. Longitudinal blood samples from CLL patients receiving ibrutinib monotherapy were subjected to high-throughput TCR beta sequencing. Patients were enrolled in a phase 2 open-label single-center ibrutinib monotherapy trial. Trimming at the junction amounts to 3 bases on V and 2 bases on J, and the germline ends lie 13 bases apart. Its CDR3 holds 15 amino acids, cysteine through phenylalanine. Only the CDR3 part of the read is kept: 45 bases, read in frame from the first base. The CDR1 and CDR2 encoded by the germline V gene are KGHSH and LQKENI.

The rearrangement combines TRBV18 with TRBJ1-2; TRBD1 might be the D gene, on 6 matching bases. The sample was PBMCs, taken after 24 months of ibrutinib treatment. This clonotype was sampled from a human donor with chronic lymphocytic leukemia. The CDR3 is CASSPQRGQNYGYTF. The nucleotide sequence reads TGTGCCAGCTCACCGCAGCGGGGGCAGAACTATGGCTACACCTTC. Where the CDR3 stops, the reference TRBV18 and TRBJ1-2 genes take over; the full variable domain is NAGVMQNPRHLVRRRGQEARLRCSPMKGHSHVYWYRQLPEEGLKFMVYLQKENIIDESGMPKERFSAEFPKEGPSILRIQQVVRGDSAAYFCASSPQRGQNYGYTFGSGTRLTVV.